The TCR beta chain under discussion was sequenced for a study of T cell clonality in common variable immunodeficiency. This clone was seen a few times. Antigen unknown. The observed sequence ends 3 residues before the CDR3 terminus, with the missing tail filled in from the germline J gene. General study points: Reportedly, TCR beta sequences from common variable immunodeficiency showed fewer deletions and N-nucleotide insertions.

Clones were read by immunoSEQ multiplex PCR, and TCRdb kept only the in-frame ones, dropping some. This set yields 30,000 to 40,000 clones and no singletons; the top ten hold about 6.7%. CDR3 length equals 16 residues. Trimming cost V 2 bases and J 7 bases; bases outside gene matches: 8. Germline values: CDR1 SNHLY, CDR2 FYNNEI. Sequenced: peripheral blood mononuclear cells. This clonotype was obtained from a human donor with common variable immunodeficiency. This sequence joins TRBV2 and TRBJ1-5; TRBD1 agrees at 10 bases. Incomplete CDR3 DNA: TGTGCCAGCAGTGAATACGGGACAGGGGCTGGCCAGCCC. Protein: CASSEYGTGAGQP. The entire CDR3 is CASSEYGTGAGQPQHF.